These 21 T cell receptor beta chains came from one sample sequenced in a study of blood T cell repertoires in COVID-19. Measured with immunoSEQ multiplex PCR; TCRdb has only the in-frame clones, and not every one. Here the sample spans 160,000 or so clones, 82% being singletons. Sequencing was done on a sample of peripheral blood. These receptor sequences come from an older woman with acute or convalescent COVID-19.

The chain combines TRBV4-3 with TRBJ1-4; TRBD1 aligns across 9 bases. V was pared by 0 bases and J by 6 bases, with 2 bases of the junction left unmatched. Germline V gene data show CDR1 as LGHNA and CDR2 as YSLEER. This CDR3 is 15 amino acids long. The CDR3 loop reads CASSQDGQGYEKLFF. In nucleotides, the CDR3 is TGCGCCAGCAGCCAAGATGGACAGGGGTATGAAAAACTGTTTTTT.

A few counts support this clone. The chain combines TRBV6-2 or TRBV6-3 with TRBJ1-2; 9 positions match TRBD1. The CDR3 is 16 amino acids. Germline assignment: CDR1 MNHEY and CDR2 SVGEGT. With V trimmed by 4 bases and J by 4 bases, 10 bases remained unmatched. The CDR3 protein is CASSSRDRVRLYGYTF. The DNA of the CDR3 is TGTGCCAGCAGTTCCCGGGACAGGGTCCGACTCTATGGCTACACCTTC.

The rearrangement joins TRBV7-9 to TRBJ2-1; TRBD2 matches at 9 bases. Per germline, CDR1 SEHNR and CDR2 FQNEAQ (reference sequence). The CDR3 sequence is 16 residues long. Losses at the gene ends were 8 bases for V and 1 base for J; bases not matched to a gene: 9. CDR3 protein: CASRATSGPSYNEQFF. In DNA, the CDR3 is TGTGCCAGCCGCGCTACTAGCGGGCCTTCCTACAATGAGCAGTTCTTC.

This chain uses TRBV9 with TRBJ1-3; weak D call: TRBD1 (5 bases). The ends were cut back, 0 bases at V and 4 bases at J, with 8 bases in the middle. The CDR3 covers 14 residues. Germline-derived CDR1 and CDR2 are SGDLS and YYNGEE. CDR3 amino acids: CASSVGGAGNTIYF. DNA for the CDR3: TGTGCCAGCAGCGTAGGGGGCGCCGGAAACACCATATATTTT.

The chain recombines TRBV5-1 with TRBJ1-3; D remains ambiguous. Germline loops: CDR1 SGHRS, CDR2 YFSETQ. V was cut by 1 base and J by 1 base, with 12 bases left in between. The CDR3 is 16 residues long. The CDR3 coding sequence is TGCGCCAGCAGCTTGAGTGGGCGCCGATCTGGAAACACCATATATTTT. It translates to CASSLSGRRSGNTIYF.

The gene calls are TRBV27 and TRBJ2-7; D call uncertain. V was cut by 4 bases and J by 3 bases, with 13 bases left in between. The CDR3 loop spans 14 amino acids. Germline V CDR1 and CDR2: MNHEY, SMNVEV (reference sequence). DNA for the CDR3: TGTGCCAGCAGTTACGCTAGAAAAGGCTACGAGCAGTACTTC. Its protein is CASSYARKGYEQYF.

This clone has a handful of counts. The CDR3 is CASSWGTSGNGEQFF. The CDR3 DNA sequence: TGTGCCAGTAGTTGGGGGACTAGCGGGAATGGTGAGCAGTTCTTC. The chain is built from TRBV19 and TRBJ2-1; 13 bases agree with TRBD2. J lost 9 bases, V lost 5 bases, and 7 bases had no gene match. The CDR3 covers 15 residues. Germline V gives CDR1 LNHDA, CDR2 SQIVND (reference sequence).

The CDR3 here is CASSLTGGQPQHF. Here the CDR3 DNA reads TGTGCCAGCAGTCTGACAGGGGGACAGCCCCAGCATTTT. The chain carries TRBV27 and TRBJ1-5, with TRBD1 identical over 9 bases. The trim removed 5 bases at V and 7 bases at J, leaving 3 bases unmatched. Germline CDR1 reads MNHEY; CDR2 reads SMNVEV (reference sequence). CDR3 size: 13 residues.

This chain joins TRBV19 and TRBJ2-1; TRBD2 might be the D (6 bases). Germline V gene sequence: CDR1 LNHDA, CDR2 SQIVND (reference sequence). Between the trimmed V and J ends, which lost 3 bases and 4 bases, there was a span of 10 bases. This CDR3 is 14 amino acids long. Here the CDR3 DNA reads TGTGCCAGTAGTATTTACAGCGGGTACAATGAGCAGTTCTTC. Protein sequence: CASSIYSGYNEQFF.

The chain uses TRBV30 and TRBJ1-3, with D uncertain. V shed 0 bases and J shed 7 bases, with 7 bases lying between them. The CDR3 runs to 12 residues. Germline lookup yields CDR1 GTSNPN and CDR2 SVGIG (reference sequence). The CDR3 sequence is CAWSVLSNTIYF. CDR3 nucleotides: TGTGCCTGGAGTGTACTATCGAACACCATATATTTT. The variable domain in full, completed from reference TRBV30 and TRBJ1-3, reads SQTIHQWPATLVQPVGSPLSLECTVEGTSNPNLYWYRQAAGRGLQLLFYSVGIGQISSEVPQNLSASRPQDRQFILSSKKLLLSDSGFYLCAWSVLSNTIYFGEGSWLTVV.

This clone occurred a few times. The CDR3 coding sequence is TGTGCCAGTACGGCGGACTCTGGAAACACCATATATTTT. It is translated as CASTADSGNTIYF. The V and J genes are TRBV19 and TRBJ1-3; D gene uncertain. V gave up 7 bases and J gave up 0 bases, with 7 bases separating them. Germline V gives CDR1 LNHDA, CDR2 SQIVND (reference sequence). This CDR3 has 13 residues.

The chain is built from TRBV18 and TRBJ2-3, with D hard to call. Germline V CDR1 and CDR2: KGHSH, LQKENI. V lost 3 bases to trimming and J lost 8 bases, with 6 bases between them. The CDR3 totals 11 residues. CDR3 sequence reads: CASSPGGTQYF. CDR3 in DNA: TGTGCCAGCTCACCCGGCGGTACGCAGTATTTT. The full variable domain, completed using reference TRBV18 and TRBJ2-3, is NAGVMQNPRHLVRRRGQEARLRCSPMKGHSHVYWYRQLPEEGLKFMVYLQKENIIDESGMPKERFSAEFPKEGPSILRIQQVVRGDSAAYFCASSPGGTQYFGPGTRLTVL.

The rearrangement links TRBV28 to TRBJ1-3; D is uncertain. The germline gives CDR1 MDHEN, CDR2 SYDVKM. Trimming shortened V by 6 bases and J by 0 bases, and 9 bases separated the two germline ends. The CDR3 totals 14 residues. The CDR3 sequence: CASRSRYSGNTIYF. CDR3 sequence (DNA): TGTGCCAGCAGGTCTAGGTACTCTGGAAACACCATATATTTT.

The DNA of the CDR3 is TGTGCCAGCAGCTTGGGACTTATTTACACTGAAGCTTTCTTT. Translation gives CASSLGLIYTEAFF. This chain connects TRBV5-5 to TRBJ1-1; D is ambiguous. This CDR3 spans 14 amino acids. Per germline, CDR1 SGHKS and CDR2 YYEKEE (reference sequence). Deletions cut 0 bases from V and 3 bases from J, with 9 bases between.

V usage is TRBV4-3 and J usage is TRBJ1-5; D is possibly TRBD1 (6 bases). Germline CDR1 reads LGHNA; CDR2 reads YSLEER. V gave up 0 bases and J gave up 7 bases, with 16 bases separating them. The CDR3 spans 16 residues. CDR3 bases: TGCGCCAGCAGCCAAGATTTCGGGGGGCGAGGGCAGCCCCAGCATTTT. Protein: CASSQDFGGRGQPQHF.

The CDR3 sequence: CASSLGTSGSPSYEQYF. The CDR3 DNA is TGTGCCAGCAGCCTAGGGACTAGCGGGAGTCCTTCCTACGAGCAGTACTTC. The chain couples TRBV7-6 to TRBJ2-7; TRBD2 agrees at 14 bases. This CDR3 is built from 17 residues. CDR1 SGHVS and CDR2 FNYEAQ come from the germline V gene. Losses at the gene ends were 5 bases for V and 1 base for J; bases not matched to a gene: 7.

The CDR3 sequence: CAARQGATDEQYF. CDR3 DNA: TGTGCCGCGAGACAGGGGGCGACCGACGAGCAGTACTTC. The V call is TRBV6-5, the J call TRBJ2-7; 10 bases match TRBD1. Trimming at V came to 11 bases and at J to 5 bases, leaving 9 bases not matched to a gene. The CDR3 consists of 13 residues. Germline assignment: CDR1 MNHEY and CDR2 SVGAGI.

Only a few counts were recorded for this clone. The chain uses TRBV4-1 and TRBJ1-4; no reliable D call. The V gene lost 3 bases and the J gene lost 0 bases, with 8 bases spanning the gap. The CDR3 spans 15 residues. Germline CDR1 and CDR2: MGHRA and YSYEKL. For the CDR3, the DNA is TGCGCCAGCAGCCAGAAAGCCGCAACTAATGAAAAACTGTTTTTT. It encodes CASSQKAATNEKLFF.

In this sample, this clone turned up a few times. The rearrangement joins TRBV24-1 to TRBJ1-2; 8 bases fit TRBD1. After removal of 5 bases from V and 0 bases from J, the junction contained 4 bases not matched to a gene. The CDR3 loop spans 15 amino acids. CDR1 and CDR2 from the germline V gene are KGHDR and SFDVKD. DNA for the CDR3: TGTGCCACCAGTGGCAACAGGGGGGCTAACTATGGCTACACCTTC. Its protein product is CATSGNRGANYGYTF.

This chain uses TRBV11-2 with TRBJ2-7; a possible D gene is TRBD2 (5 bases). From germline, CDR1 is SGHAT and CDR2 FQNNGV. V lost 0 bases to trimming and J lost 4 bases, with 13 bases between them. This CDR3 contains 15 residues. The CDR3 DNA is TGTGCCAGCAGCTTAGATAGTATGAGAGGGTACGAGCAGTACTTC. Translating it yields CASSLDSMRGYEQYF.

This clone occurred once. The chain carries TRBV4-1 and TRBJ2-1; 7 positions agree with TRBD2. From germline, CDR1 is MGHRA and CDR2 YSYEKL. The CDR3 loop spans 15 amino acids. Trimming took 4 bases from V and 7 from J; bases not matched to a gene: 10. The CDR3 reads CASSLGYSGRNEQFF. The DNA of the CDR3 is TGCGCCAGCAGCCTAGGGTATAGCGGGCGGAATGAGCAGTTCTTC.